This T cell receptor beta chain is drawn from a study of T-cell memory formation after mild COVID-19. Turning to this clonotype: Its specificity is unknown.

Study-wide points: Whether second-wave clones peaking at day 37 were SARS-CoV-2 specific went unconfirmed. The appearance of some responding clones in pre-infection memory suggested that cross-reactive memory joined.

Germline V CDR1 and CDR2: SGHRS, YFSETQ. The trim removed 2 bases at V and 10 bases at J, leaving 7 bases unmatched. This CDR3 has 13 amino acids. TCRdb called the 5' RACE reads again in MiXCR, with one record for every CDR3 protein. The data show over 300,000 distinct CDR3 sequences, 20% to 25% seen once. The sequence came from a man aged 18 to 29 who had mild COVID-19 (a few samples of this study predate the infection). Cell type and time point are not known. V usage is TRBV5-1 and J usage is TRBJ1-2; 8 bases agree with TRBD1. Sequences were obtained from PBMCs or a T cell subset sorted from them (not recorded which). CDR3 region: CASSFSSTGDYTF. For the CDR3, the DNA is TGCGCCAGCAGCTTTAGCTCGACAGGGGACTACACCTTC.